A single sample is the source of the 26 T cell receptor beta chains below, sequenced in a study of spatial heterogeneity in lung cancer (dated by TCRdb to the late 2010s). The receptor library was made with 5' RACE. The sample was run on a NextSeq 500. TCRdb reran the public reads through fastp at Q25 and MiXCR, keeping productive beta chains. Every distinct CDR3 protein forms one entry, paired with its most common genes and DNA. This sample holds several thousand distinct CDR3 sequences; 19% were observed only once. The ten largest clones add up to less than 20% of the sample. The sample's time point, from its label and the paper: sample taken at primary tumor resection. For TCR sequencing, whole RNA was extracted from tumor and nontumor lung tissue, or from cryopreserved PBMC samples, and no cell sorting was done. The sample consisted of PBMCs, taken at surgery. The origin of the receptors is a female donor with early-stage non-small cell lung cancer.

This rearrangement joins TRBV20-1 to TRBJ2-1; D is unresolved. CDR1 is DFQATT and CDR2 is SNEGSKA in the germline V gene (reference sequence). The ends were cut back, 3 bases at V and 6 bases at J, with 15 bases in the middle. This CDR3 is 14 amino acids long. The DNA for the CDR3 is TGCAGTGCTAGTTTAGGAGTTTGGGGCAATGAGCAGTTCTTC. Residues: CSASLGVWGNEQFF.

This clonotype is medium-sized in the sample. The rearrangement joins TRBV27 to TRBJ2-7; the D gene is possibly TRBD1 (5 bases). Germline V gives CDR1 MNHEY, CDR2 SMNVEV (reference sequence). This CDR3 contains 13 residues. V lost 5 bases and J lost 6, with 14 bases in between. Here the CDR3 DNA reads TGTGCCAGCAGTCCGACAGTGGCTGGCGAGCAGTACGTC. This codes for CASSPTVAGEQYV.

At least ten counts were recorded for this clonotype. CDR3 DNA sequence: TGCAGCGTTGAGGGGTACTCCCGAGGTTCGGATACGCAGTATTTT. It translates to CSVEGYSRGSDTQYF. The chain employs TRBV29-1 and TRBJ2-3, with D hard to call. The CDR3 totals 15 residues. From germline, CDR1 is SQVTM and CDR2 ANQGSEA. Between the trimmed V and J ends, which lost 3 bases and 6 bases, there was a span of 19 bases.

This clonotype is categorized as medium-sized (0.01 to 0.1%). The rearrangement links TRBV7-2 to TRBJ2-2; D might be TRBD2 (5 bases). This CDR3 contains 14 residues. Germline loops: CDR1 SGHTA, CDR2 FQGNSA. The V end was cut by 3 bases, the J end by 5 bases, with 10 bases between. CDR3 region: CASSFRLQTGELFF. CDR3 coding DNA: TGTGCCAGCAGCTTCAGACTACAAACCGGGGAGCTGTTTTTT. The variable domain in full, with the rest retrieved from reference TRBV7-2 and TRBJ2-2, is GAGVSQSPSNKVTEKGKDVELRCDPISGHTALYWYRQSLGQGLEFLIYFQGNSAPDKSGLPSDRFSAERTGGSVSTLTIQRTQQEDSAVYLCASSFRLQTGELFFGEGSRLTVL.

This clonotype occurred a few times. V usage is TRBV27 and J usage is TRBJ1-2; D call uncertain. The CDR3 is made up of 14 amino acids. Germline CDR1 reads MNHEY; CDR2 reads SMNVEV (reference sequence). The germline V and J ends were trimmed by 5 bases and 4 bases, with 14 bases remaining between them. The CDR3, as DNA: TGTGCCAGCAGTCCTCGTGAGCCTGCCTATGGCTACACCTTC. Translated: CASSPREPAYGYTF.

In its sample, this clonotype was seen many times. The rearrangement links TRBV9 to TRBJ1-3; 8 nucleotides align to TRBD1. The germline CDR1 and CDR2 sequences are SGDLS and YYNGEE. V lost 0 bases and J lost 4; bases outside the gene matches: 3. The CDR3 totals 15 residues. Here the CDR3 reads CASSVEAGGGNTIYF. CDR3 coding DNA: TGTGCCAGCAGCGTAGAGGCAGGGGGCGGAAACACCATATATTTT.

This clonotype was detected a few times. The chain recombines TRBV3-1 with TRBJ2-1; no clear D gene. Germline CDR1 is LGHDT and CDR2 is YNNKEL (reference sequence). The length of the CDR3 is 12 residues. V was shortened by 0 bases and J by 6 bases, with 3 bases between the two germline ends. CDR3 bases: TGTGCCAGCAGCCAAGAATTCAATGAGCAGTTCTTC. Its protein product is CASSQEFNEQFF.

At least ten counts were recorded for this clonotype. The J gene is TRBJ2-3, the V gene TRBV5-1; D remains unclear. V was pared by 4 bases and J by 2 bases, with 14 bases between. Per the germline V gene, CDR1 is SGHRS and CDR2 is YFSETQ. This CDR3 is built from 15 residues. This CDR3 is CASSITAAHTDTQYF. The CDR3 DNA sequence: TGCGCCAGCAGCATTACCGCGGCACACACAGATACGCAGTATTTT.

The CDR3 region has the DNA TGCAGCGTTGAAGATCTTGGCGGGAGGGCCGGTTACAATGAGCAGTTCTTC. It encodes CSVEDLGGRAGYNEQFF. The chain carries TRBV29-1 and TRBJ2-1, with 9 bases fitting TRBD2. The CDR3 runs 17 residues. CDR1 and CDR2 from the germline V gene are SQVTM and ANQGSEA. V trimming: 0 bases; J trimming: 4 bases; junction bases outside the gene matches: 10.

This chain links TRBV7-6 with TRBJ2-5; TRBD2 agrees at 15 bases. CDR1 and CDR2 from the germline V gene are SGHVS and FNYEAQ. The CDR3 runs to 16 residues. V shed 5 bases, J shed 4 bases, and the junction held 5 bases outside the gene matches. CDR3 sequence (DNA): TGTGCCAGCAGCGCTGGACTAGCGGGAGGGCGAGAGACCCAGTACTTC. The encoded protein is CASSAGLAGGRETQYF.

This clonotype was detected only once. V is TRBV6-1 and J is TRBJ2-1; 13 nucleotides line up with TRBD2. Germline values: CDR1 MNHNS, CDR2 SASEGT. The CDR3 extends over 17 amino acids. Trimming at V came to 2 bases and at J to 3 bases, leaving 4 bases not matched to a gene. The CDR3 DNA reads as TGTGCCAGCAGTGAACGGACTAGCGGGAGACACTACAATGAGCAGTTCTTC. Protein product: CASSERTSGRHYNEQFF.

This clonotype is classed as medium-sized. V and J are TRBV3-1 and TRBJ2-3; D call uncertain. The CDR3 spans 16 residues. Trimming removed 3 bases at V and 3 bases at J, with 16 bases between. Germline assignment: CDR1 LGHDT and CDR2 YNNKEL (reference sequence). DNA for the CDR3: TGTGCCAGCAGCCACTCTACGAGCAGCTCAACAGATACGCAGTATTTT. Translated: CASSHSTSSSTDTQYF.

The CDR3 loop reads CASRPSGRGNEQYF. The CDR3 coding sequence is TGTGCCAGTAGACCTAGCGGGAGGGGTAACGAGCAGTACTTC. This sequence joins TRBV19 and TRBJ2-7, with 12 nucleotides matching TRBD2. V gave up 6 bases and J gave up 5 bases; unmatched junction bases: 5. CDR3 length: 14 amino acids. The germline CDR1 and CDR2 sequences are LNHDA and SQIVND (reference sequence).

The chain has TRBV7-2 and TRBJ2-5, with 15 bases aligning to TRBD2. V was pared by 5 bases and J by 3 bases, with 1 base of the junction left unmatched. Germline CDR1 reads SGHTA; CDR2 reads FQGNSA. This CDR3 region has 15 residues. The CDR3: CASSRTSGREETQYF. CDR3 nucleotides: TGTGCCAGCAGCAGGACTAGCGGGAGGGAAGAGACCCAGTACTTC.

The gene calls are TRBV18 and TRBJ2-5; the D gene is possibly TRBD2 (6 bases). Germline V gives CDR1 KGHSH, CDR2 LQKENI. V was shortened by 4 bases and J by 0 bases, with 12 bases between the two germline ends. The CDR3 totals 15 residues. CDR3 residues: CASSRGETNQETQYF. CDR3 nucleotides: TGTGCCAGCTCACGGGGGGAGACTAACCAAGAGACCCAGTACTTC.

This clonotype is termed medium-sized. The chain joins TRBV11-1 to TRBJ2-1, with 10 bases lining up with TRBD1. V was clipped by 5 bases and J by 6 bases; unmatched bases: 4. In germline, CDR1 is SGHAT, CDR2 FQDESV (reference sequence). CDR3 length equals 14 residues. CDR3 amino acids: CASSTRTGGNEQFF. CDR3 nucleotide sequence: TGTGCCAGCAGCACAAGGACAGGGGGCAATGAGCAGTTCTTC.

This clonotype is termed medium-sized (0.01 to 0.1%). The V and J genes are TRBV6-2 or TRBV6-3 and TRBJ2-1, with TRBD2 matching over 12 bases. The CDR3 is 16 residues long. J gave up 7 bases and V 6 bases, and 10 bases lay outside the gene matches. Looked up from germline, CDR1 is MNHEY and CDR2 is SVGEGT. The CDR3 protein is CASRPSGGASGNEQFF. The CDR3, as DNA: TGTGCCAGCAGGCCTAGCGGGGGGGCGTCCGGGAATGAGCAGTTCTTC.

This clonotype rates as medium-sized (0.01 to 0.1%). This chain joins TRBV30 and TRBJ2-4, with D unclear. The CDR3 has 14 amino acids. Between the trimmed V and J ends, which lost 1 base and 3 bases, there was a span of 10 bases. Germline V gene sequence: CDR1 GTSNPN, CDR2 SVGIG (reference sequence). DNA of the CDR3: TGTGCCTGGAGTGCTCCGTGGATCAAAAACATTCAGTACTTC. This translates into CAWSAPWIKNIQYF.

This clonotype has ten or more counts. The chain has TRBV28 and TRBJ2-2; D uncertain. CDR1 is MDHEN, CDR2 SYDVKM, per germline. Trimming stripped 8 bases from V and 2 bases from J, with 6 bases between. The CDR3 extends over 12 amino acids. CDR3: CASAANTGELFF. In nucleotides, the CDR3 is TGTGCCAGCGCAGCTAACACCGGGGAGCTGTTTTTT.

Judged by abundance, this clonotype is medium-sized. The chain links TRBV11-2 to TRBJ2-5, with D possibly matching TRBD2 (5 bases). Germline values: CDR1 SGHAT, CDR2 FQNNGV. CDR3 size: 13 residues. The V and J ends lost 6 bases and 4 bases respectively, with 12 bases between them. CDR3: CASSQTSLETQYF. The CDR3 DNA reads TGTGCCAGCAGTCAAACTAGTTTAGAGACCCAGTACTTC. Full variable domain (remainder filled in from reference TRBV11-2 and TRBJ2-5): EAGVAQSPRYKIIEKRQSVAFWCNPISGHATLYWYQQILGQGPKLLIQFQNNGVVDDSQLPKDRFSAERLKGVDSTLKIQPAKLEDSAVYLCASSQTSLETQYFGPGTRLLVL.

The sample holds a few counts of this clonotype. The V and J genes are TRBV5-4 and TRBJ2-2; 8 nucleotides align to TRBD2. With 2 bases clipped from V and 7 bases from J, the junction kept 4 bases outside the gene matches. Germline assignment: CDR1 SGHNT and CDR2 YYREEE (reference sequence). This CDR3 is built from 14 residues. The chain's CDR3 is CASSLAGVVGELFF. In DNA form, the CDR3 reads TGTGCCAGCAGCTTAGCGGGGGTGGTCGGGGAGCTGTTTTTT.

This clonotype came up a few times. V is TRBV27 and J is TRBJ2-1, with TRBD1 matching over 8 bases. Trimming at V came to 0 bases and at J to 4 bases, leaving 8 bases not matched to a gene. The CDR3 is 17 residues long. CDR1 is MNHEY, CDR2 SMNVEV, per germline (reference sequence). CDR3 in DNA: TGTGCCAGCAGTTTATCTCACGGACAGGGTCTTTACAATGAGCAGTTCTTC. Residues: CASSLSHGQGLYNEQFF.

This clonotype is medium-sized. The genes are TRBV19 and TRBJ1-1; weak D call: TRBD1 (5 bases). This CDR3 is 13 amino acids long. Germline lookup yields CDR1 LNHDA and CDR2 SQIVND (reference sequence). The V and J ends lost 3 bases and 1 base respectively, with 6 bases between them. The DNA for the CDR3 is TGTGCCAGTAGTATGACAGCGAACACTGAAGCTTTCTTT. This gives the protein CASSMTANTEAFF.

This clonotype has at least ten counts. The CDR3 DNA sequence: TGCAGTGCTAGTGGTGTGGAGACTAGCAACTACGAGCAGTACTTC. Its translation is CSASGVETSNYEQYF. The genes are TRBV20-1 and TRBJ2-7, with 7 bases aligning to TRBD2. V trimming: 3 bases; J trimming: 3 bases; junction bases outside the gene matches: 11. Germline CDR1 is DFQATT and CDR2 is SNEGSKA (reference sequence). The CDR3 is 15 amino acids.

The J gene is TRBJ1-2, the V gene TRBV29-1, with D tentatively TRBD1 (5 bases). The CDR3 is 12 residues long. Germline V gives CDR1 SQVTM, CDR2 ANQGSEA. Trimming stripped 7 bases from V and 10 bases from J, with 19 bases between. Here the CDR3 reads CSGRLGTTDYTF. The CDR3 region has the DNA TGCAGCGGTCGACTCGGGACGACGGACTACACCTTC. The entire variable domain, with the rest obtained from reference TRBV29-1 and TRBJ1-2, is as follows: SAVISQKPSRDICQRGTSLTIQCQVDSQVTMMFWYRQQPGQSLTLIATANQGSEATYESGFVIDKFPISRPNLTFSTLTVSNMSPEDSSIYLCSGRLGTTDYTFGSGTRLTVV.

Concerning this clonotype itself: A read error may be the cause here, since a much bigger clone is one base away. The CDR3 here is CASSQAMGLQPRHF. CDR3 in DNA: TGTGCCAGCAGCCAAGCGATGGGATTGCAGCCCCGGCATTTT. The J gene is TRBJ1-5, the V gene TRBV4-2, with no clear D. This CDR3 contains 14 residues. CDR1 LGHNA and CDR2 YNFKEQ come from the germline V gene.